This T cell receptor beta chain was documented in a study of blood T cells in healthy people across ages. Study-level points and caveats: Shifts in expanded clonotypes may have been confounded by donor CMV status, which was unknown.

This CDR3 contains 15 residues. Unmatched junction bases numbered 8, after V lost 6 bases and J lost 3 bases. The germline CDR1 and CDR2 sequences are SEHNR and FQNEAQ (reference sequence). Details on this clonotype: Antigen unknown.

Using a J-beta primer mix together with a sample-barcoded 5' primer, a second PCR was run for roughly 6 to 11 cycles. All cDNA molecules were each tagged by a template-switch adaptor with 12 random nucleotides. Samples each returned at least 3 million CDR3-containing paired-end reads. TCRdb recomputed calls from the 5' RACE reads with MiXCR, one row per CDR3 protein. Of fewer than 700,000 distinct CDR3 sequences in the sample, around 48% were seen once. Peripheral blood from each donor was collected in a volume of approximately 9.2 milliliters. The source material was blood. The receptor's source is an elderly man in good health. The V and J genes are TRBV7-9 and TRBJ1-5, with 7 positions matching TRBD1. The CDR3 loop reads CASSRTGEDNQPQHF. The CDR3 bases are TGTGCCAGCAGTCGAACAGGGGAAGACAATCAGCCCCAGCATTTT.